The next 15 T cell receptor beta chains were all read from a single sample in a study of CD8 T cells in ankylosing spondylitis. Regarding the study as a whole: For ankylosing spondylitis blood, a TCR beta motif of fewer than 10 highly homologous variants appeared characteristic.

For these TCRs, the target antigens are not known. TCRdb reanalysed the 5' RACE reads using MiXCR and keeps one entry per CDR3 protein. The sample shows about 840,000 distinct CDR3 sequences, roughly 12% of them seen only once. Source material: blood, either unsorted or a sorted T cell fraction (not recorded which). These receptors all stem from a male donor with ankylosing spondylitis.

The chain recombines TRBV25-1 with TRBJ2-1; no firm D call. V was shortened by 3 bases and J by 9 bases, with 12 bases between the two germline ends. The CDR3 is 13 residues long. Germline assignment: CDR1 MGHDK and CDR2 SYGVNS. The CDR3: CASSDVPSGEQFF. For the CDR3, the DNA is TGTGCCAGCAGTGACGTCCCGTCGGGTGAGCAGTTCTTC.

The sample holds many counts of this clonotype. V gene TRBV6-2 or TRBV6-3 combines with J gene TRBJ2-7; D is unclear. The V gene lost 0 bases and the J gene lost 3 bases, with 12 bases spanning the gap. Germline V gene lookup returns CDR1 MNHEY and CDR2 SVGEGT. The CDR3 spans 15 residues. The CDR3 DNA reads as TGTGCCAGCAGTTACTCGAGGCAGCTGAACTACGAGCAGTACTTC. This translates into CASSYSRQLNYEQYF.

In its sample, this clonotype was seen a few times. This rearrangement joins TRBV20-1 to TRBJ1-4; D is undetermined. The CDR3 is 13 amino acids. The V end lost 6 bases, the J end lost 0 bases, and 8 bases lay between the germline ends. CDR1 is DFQATT, CDR2 SNEGSKA, per germline (reference sequence). This CDR3 is CSARYSTNEKLFF. The CDR3 nucleotides are TGCAGTGCGAGATACTCAACTAATGAAAAACTGTTTTTT.

The chain links TRBV27 to TRBJ2-1, with D possibly matching TRBD2 (5 bases). The CDR3 has 19 residues. The germline gives CDR1 MNHEY, CDR2 SMNVEV (reference sequence). With 2 bases removed from V and 7 bases from J, the gap between germline ends came to 27 bases. CDR3 amino acids: CASSLRVFLGAQGFNEQFF. The CDR3 DNA follows: TGTGCCAGCAGTTTACGAGTGTTTTTGGGAGCCCAAGGGTTTAATGAGCAGTTCTTC.

This chain joins TRBV30 and TRBJ1-4; TRBD1 matches at 8 bases. This CDR3 is 15 amino acids long. Germline CDR1 GTSNPN, CDR2 SVGIG (reference sequence). The V segment lost 3 bases and the J segment 7 bases; nucleotides outside the gene matches: 10. The CDR3 protein is CAWRARGLFFEKLFF. The CDR3 DNA reads as TGTGCCTGGAGAGCCAGGGGGCTATTTTTTGAAAAACTGTTTTTT.

This clonotype was observed a handful of times. V usage is TRBV4-3 and J usage is TRBJ2-3, with 11 positions matching TRBD2. V lost 8 bases to trimming and J lost 6 bases; unmatched junction nucleotides: 13. CDR3 length: 16 residues. Looked up from germline, CDR1 is LGHNA and CDR2 is YSLEER. CDR3 bases: TGCGCCAGCGCCCCTATAGCGGGGGGGCCAGCGGATACGCAGTATTTT. Translation gives CASAPIAGGPADTQYF.

This clonotype was seen many times. The rearrangement uses TRBV20-1 and TRBJ1-1; the match to TRBD1 covers 8 bases. CDR1 is DFQATT and CDR2 is SNEGSKA in the germline V gene (reference sequence). Trimming cost V 1 base and J 10 bases; bases outside gene matches: 5. This CDR3 comprises 12 residues. The CDR3 DNA sequence: TGCAGTGCTAGAGCAGGGGGCGCTAGAGCTTTCTTT. Amino acids: CSARAGGARAFF.

The chain uses TRBV20-1 and TRBJ1-2; D gene ambiguous. The CDR3 is 11 residues long. Germline loops: CDR1 DFQATT, CDR2 SNEGSKA (reference sequence). The germline V and J ends were trimmed by 2 bases and 4 bases, with 5 bases remaining between them. CDR3 coding DNA: TGCAGTGCTAGATTTGGCTATGGCTACACCTTC. This sequence encodes CSARFGYGYTF.

This clonotype was seen a few times. The gene calls are TRBV4-1 and TRBJ2-5; 8 nucleotides line up with TRBD2. The CDR3 has 16 residues. J lost 5 bases, V lost 2 bases, and 10 bases had no gene match. CDR1 and CDR2 from the germline V gene are MGHRA and YSYEKL. The CDR3 DNA is TGCGCCAGCAGCCAAAATAACATGGGACTAGTCGAGACCCAGTACTTC. Its protein is CASSQNNMGLVETQYF.

A few counts support this clonotype. V is TRBV28 and J is TRBJ2-7; 9 bases map to TRBD1. Germline CDR1 MDHEN, CDR2 SYDVKM. The CDR3 totals 14 residues. With V trimmed by 11 bases and J by 5 bases, 13 bases remained unmatched. The CDR3 region is CAGIPWDRDHEQYF. CDR3 nucleotides: TGTGCCGGAATACCCTGGGACAGGGACCACGAGCAGTACTTC.

This clonotype came up a few times. The J gene is TRBJ2-1, the V gene TRBV5-1; 10 nucleotides line up with TRBD2. The CDR3 consists of 15 residues. Germline trimming cut 0 bases from V and 6 bases from J; bases unmatched to any gene: 3. Germline-derived CDR1 and CDR2 are SGHRS and YFSETQ. The CDR3 protein is CASSLAPSGSNEQFF. Here the CDR3 DNA reads TGCGCCAGCAGCTTGGCGCCTAGCGGGAGCAATGAGCAGTTCTTC.

There are a few counts of this clonotype. CDR3 loop: CASSLGQGFADTQYF. The CDR3 DNA reads as TGCGCCAGCAGCTTGGGACAGGGTTTCGCAGATACGCAGTATTTT. The chain links TRBV5-1 to TRBJ2-3; 7 nucleotides align to TRBD1. From germline, CDR1 is SGHRS and CDR2 YFSETQ. The CDR3 loop spans 15 amino acids. V shed 0 bases, J shed 4 bases, and the junction held 5 bases outside the gene matches.

This clonotype has a handful of counts. The chain links TRBV7-3 to TRBJ2-3, with D perhaps TRBD2 (5 bases). With 2 bases removed from V and 4 bases from J, the gap between germline ends came to 13 bases. The CDR3 is 15 residues long. The germline CDR1 and CDR2 sequences are SGHTA and FQGTGA. CDR3 sequence reads: CASSLVPGKADTQYF. CDR3 DNA sequence: TGTGCCAGCAGCTTAGTTCCGGGAAAAGCAGATACGCAGTATTTT.

This clonotype occurred a few times. The gene calls are TRBV20-1 and TRBJ2-5; TRBD1 or TRBD2 may be the D gene (5 bases each). The germline CDR1 and CDR2 sequences are DFQATT and SNEGSKA (reference sequence). The CDR3 is made up of 14 amino acids. The V end was cut by 0 bases, the J end by 5 bases, with 13 bases between. Here the CDR3 reads CSAREPGTGETQYF. As DNA, the CDR3 is TGCAGTGCTAGAGAGCCGGGGACGGGTGAGACCCAGTACTTC.

The table lists this clonotype with many counts. The chain has TRBV12-3 or TRBV12-4 and TRBJ1-2; 7 bases map to TRBD1. This CDR3 has 15 residues. V shed 5 bases and J 6 bases; nucleotides not matched to a gene: 12. The chain's CDR3 is CASSVRDSVRNGYTF. In DNA form, the CDR3 reads TGTGCCAGCAGTGTCCGGGACAGCGTGCGGAATGGCTACACCTTC.